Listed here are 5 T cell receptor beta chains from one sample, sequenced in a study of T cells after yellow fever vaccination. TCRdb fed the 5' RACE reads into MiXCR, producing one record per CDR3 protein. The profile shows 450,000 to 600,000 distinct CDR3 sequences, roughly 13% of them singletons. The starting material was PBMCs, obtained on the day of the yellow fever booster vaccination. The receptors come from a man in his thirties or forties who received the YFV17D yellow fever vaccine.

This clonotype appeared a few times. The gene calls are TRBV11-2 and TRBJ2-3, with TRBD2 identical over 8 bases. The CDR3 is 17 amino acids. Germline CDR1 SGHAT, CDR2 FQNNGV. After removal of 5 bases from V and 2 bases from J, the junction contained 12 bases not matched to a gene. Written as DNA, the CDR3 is TGTGCCAGCAGCATCACCTTAGCGGGATTTACCACAGATACGCAGTATTTT. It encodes CASSITLAGFTTDTQYF.

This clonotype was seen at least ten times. The CDR3 is CASSHIRVVANTGELFF. Written as DNA, the CDR3 is TGTGCCAGCAGTCACATCCGCGTTGTGGCGAACACCGGGGAGCTGTTTTTT. The chain links TRBV7-8 to TRBJ2-2, with D uncertain. This CDR3 region has 17 residues. Trimming took off 6 bases at V and 0 bases at J, with 17 bases between the two ends. CDR1 is SGHVS, CDR2 FQNEAQ, per germline.

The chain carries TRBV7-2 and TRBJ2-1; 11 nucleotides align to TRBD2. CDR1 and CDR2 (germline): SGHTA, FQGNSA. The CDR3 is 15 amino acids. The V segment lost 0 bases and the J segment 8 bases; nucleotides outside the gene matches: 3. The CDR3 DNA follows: TGTGCCAGCAGCTTAGCACTAGCGGGAGTAGATGAGCAGTTCTTC. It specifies CASSLALAGVDEQFF. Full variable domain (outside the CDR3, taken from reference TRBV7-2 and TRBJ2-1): GAGVSQSPSNKVTEKGKDVELRCDPISGHTALYWYRQSLGQGLEFLIYFQGNSAPDKSGLPSDRFSAERTGGSVSTLTIQRTQQEDSAVYLCASSLALAGVDEQFFGPGTRLTVL.

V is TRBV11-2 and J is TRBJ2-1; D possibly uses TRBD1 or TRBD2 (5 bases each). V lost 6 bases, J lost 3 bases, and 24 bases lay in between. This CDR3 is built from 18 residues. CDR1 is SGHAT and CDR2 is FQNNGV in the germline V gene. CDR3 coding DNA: TGTGCCAGCAGGCAGCGGATAGAAGATCTAAGGGGCTACAATGAGCAGTTCTTC. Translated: CASRQRIEDLRGYNEQFF.

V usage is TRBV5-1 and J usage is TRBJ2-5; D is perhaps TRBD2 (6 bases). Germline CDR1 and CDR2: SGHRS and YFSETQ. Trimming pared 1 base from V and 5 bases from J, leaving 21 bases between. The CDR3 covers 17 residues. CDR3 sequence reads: CASSLKLKSTGGETQYF. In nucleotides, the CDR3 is TGCGCCAGCAGCTTGAAGCTTAAGAGCACTGGGGGGGAGACCCAGTACTTC.